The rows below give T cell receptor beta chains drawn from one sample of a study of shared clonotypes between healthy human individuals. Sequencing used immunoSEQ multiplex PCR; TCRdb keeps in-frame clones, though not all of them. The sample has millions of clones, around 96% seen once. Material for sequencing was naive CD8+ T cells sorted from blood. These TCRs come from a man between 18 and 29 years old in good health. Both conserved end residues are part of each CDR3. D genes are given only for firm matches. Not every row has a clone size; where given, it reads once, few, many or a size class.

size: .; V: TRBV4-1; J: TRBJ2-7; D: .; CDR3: CASSQDRGYYEQYF; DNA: TGCGCCAGCAGCCAAGATCGCGGATACTACGAGCAGTACTTC
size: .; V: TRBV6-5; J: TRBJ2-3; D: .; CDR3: CASSLSGRDTQYF; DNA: TGTGCCAGCAGTCTTTCGGGAAGAGATACGCAGTATTTT
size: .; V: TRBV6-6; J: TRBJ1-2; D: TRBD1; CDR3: CASSFDRGTYGYTF; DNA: TGTGCCAGCAGTTTCGACAGGGGGACCTATGGCTACACCTTC
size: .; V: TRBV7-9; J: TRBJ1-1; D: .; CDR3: CASSLDTATFETEAFF; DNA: TGTGCCAGCAGCTTAGATACAGCCACATTTGAAACTGAAGCTTTCTTT
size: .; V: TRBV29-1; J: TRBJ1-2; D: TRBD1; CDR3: CSVEDWTGTLTNYGYTF; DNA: TGCAGCGTTGAAGATTGGACAGGCACTCTTACTAACTATGGCTACACCTTC
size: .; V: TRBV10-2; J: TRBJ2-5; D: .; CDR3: CASRGQPQETQYF; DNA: TGCGCCAGCAGGGGACAACCCCAAGAGACCCAGTACTTC
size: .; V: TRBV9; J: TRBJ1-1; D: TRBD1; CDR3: CASRGDSTEAFF; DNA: TGTGCCAGCAGAGGGGACAGCACTGAAGCTTTCTTT
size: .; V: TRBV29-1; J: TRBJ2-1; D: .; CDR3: CSTLWRDNEQFF; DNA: TGCAGCACCCTCTGGCGGGACAATGAGCAGTTCTTC
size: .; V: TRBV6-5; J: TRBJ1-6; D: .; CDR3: CASSYDGPNSPLHF; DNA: TGTGCCAGCAGTTACGACGGACCTAATTCACCCCTCCACTTT
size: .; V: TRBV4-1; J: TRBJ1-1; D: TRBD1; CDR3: CASSQRQGGEAFF; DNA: TGCGCCAGCAGCCAGAGGCAGGGGGGTGAAGCTTTCTTT
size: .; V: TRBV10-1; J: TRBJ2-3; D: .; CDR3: CASSDFTESTDTQYF; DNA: TGCGCCAGCAGTGATTTTACAGAGTCCACAGATACGCAGTATTTT
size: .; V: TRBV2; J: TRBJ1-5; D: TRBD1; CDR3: CASNQDRGLEPQHF; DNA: TGTGCCAGCAATCAGGACAGGGGTTTGGAGCCCCAGCATTTT
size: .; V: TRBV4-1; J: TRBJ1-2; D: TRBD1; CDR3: CASSHTSQTGGGGYGYTF; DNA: TGCGCCAGCAGCCATACCAGTCAGACAGGGGGCGGGGGCTATGGCTACACCTTC
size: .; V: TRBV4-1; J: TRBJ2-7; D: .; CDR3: CASTGEAPNEQYF; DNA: TGCGCCAGCACTGGGGAAGCTCCCAACGAGCAGTACTTC
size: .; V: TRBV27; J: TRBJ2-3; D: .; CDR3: CASRSSILADTQYF; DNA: TGTGCCAGCAGATCCTCCATCCTGGCAGATACGCAGTATTTT
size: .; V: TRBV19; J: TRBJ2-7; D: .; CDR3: CASSIDGESYEQYF; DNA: TGTGCCAGTAGTATCGATGGGGAGTCCTACGAGCAGTACTTC
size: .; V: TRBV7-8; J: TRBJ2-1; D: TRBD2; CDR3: CASSFGREGGEQFF; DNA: TGTGCCAGCAGCTTTGGGCGGGAGGGCGGTGAGCAGTTCTTC
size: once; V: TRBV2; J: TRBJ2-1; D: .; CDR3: CAREGLPNEQFF; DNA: TGTGCCAGAGAGGGACTGCCCAATGAGCAGTTCTTC
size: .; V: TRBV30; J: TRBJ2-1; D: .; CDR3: CAWSVIGGGPYEQFF; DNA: TGTGCCTGGAGTGTGATCGGCGGGGGCCCATATGAGCAGTTCTTC
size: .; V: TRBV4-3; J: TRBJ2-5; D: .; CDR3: CASSQVGSQETQYF; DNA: TGCGCCAGCAGCCAAGTGGGTAGCCAAGAGACCCAGTACTTC
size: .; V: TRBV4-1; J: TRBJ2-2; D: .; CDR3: CASSQGQGAGDGELFF; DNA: TGCGCCAGCAGCCAAGGTCAGGGGGCGGGGGACGGGGAGCTGTTTTTT
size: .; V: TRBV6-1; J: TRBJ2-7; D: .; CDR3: CASSDSWAAYEQYF; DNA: TGTGCCAGCAGTGACTCGTGGGCGGCCTACGAGCAGTACTTC
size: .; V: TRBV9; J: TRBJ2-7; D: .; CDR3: CASSPGTGLSYEQYF; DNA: TGTGCCAGCAGCCCCGGGACGGGGCTTTCCTACGAGCAGTACTTC
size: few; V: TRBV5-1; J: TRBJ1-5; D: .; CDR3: CASSLYGTAGTQHF; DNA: TGCGCCAGCAGCTTGTACGGGACGGCAGGGACCCAGCATTTT
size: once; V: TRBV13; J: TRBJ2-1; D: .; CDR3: CASSLVGVPDHEQFF; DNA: TGTGCCAGCAGCTTAGTTGGAGTCCCCGATCATGAGCAGTTCTTC
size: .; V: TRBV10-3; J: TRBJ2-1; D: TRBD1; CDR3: CASKPGQGAYNEQFF; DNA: TGTGCCAGCAAACCGGGACAGGGGGCCTACAATGAGCAGTTCTTC
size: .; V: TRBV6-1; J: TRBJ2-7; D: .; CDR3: CASSEAGVHSYEQYF; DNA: TGTGCCAGCAGTGAAGCGGGGGTGCACTCCTACGAGCAGTACTTC
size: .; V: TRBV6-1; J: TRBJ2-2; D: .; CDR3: CASSEAVSGRNTGELFF; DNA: TGTGCCAGCAGTGAAGCGGTTTCCGGGCGGAACACCGGGGAGCTGTTTTTT
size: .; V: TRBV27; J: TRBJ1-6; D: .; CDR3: CASSSTEINSPLHF; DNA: TGTGCCAGCAGTTCGACAGAGATTAATTCACCCCTCCACTTT
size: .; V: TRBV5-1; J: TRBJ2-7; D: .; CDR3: CASSGRGVSGDHEQYF; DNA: TGCGCCAGCAGCGGCCGTGGGGTCTCGGGGGATCACGAGCAGTACTTC
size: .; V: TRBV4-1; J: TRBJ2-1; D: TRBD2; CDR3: CASSQESGGAGEQFF; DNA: TGCGCCAGCAGCCAAGAGAGCGGGGGGGCAGGTGAGCAGTTCTTC
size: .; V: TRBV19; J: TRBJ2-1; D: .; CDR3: CASSIWRESQEQFF; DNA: TGTGCCAGTAGTATCTGGAGGGAGAGTCAGGAGCAGTTCTTC
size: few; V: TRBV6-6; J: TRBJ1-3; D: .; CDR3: CASSYSDGNTIYF; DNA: TGTGCCAGCAGTTACTCGGATGGAAACACCATATATTTT
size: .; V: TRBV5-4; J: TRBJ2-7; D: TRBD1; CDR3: CASSPGQGASYEQYF; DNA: TGTGCCAGCAGCCCAGGACAGGGGGCCTCCTACGAGCAGTACTTC
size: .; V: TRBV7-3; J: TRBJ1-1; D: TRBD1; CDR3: CASSLTQGGEAFF; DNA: TGTGCCAGCAGCTTGACACAGGGGGGTGAAGCTTTCTTT
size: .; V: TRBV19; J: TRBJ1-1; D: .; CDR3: CASSMSGDKGNTEAFF; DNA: TGTGCCAGTAGTATGAGCGGGGACAAGGGGAACACTGAAGCTTTCTTT
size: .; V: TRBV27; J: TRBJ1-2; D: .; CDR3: CASSLSARSGYTF; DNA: TGTGCCAGCAGTTTATCGGCCCGTAGTGGCTACACCTTC
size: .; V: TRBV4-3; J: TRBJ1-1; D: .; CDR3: CASSPTVTGPAPNTEAFF; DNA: TGCGCCAGCAGCCCCACAGTGACCGGGCCCGCCCCCAACACTGAAGCTTTCTTT
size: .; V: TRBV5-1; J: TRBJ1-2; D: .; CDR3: CASSPRGDYGYTF; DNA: TGCGCCAGCAGCCCCAGGGGAGACTATGGCTACACCTTC
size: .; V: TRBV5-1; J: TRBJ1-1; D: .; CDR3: CASSLGPTRDTEAFF; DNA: TGCGCCAGCAGCTTGGGTCCGACAAGGGACACTGAAGCTTTCTTT
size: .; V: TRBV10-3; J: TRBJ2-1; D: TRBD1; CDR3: CAISEPGQGTEQFF; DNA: TGTGCCATCAGTGAACCGGGACAGGGGACTGAGCAGTTCTTC
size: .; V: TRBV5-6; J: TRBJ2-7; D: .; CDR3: CASSSPPGAYEQYF; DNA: TGTGCCAGCAGCTCCCCGCCGGGGGCCTACGAGCAGTACTTC